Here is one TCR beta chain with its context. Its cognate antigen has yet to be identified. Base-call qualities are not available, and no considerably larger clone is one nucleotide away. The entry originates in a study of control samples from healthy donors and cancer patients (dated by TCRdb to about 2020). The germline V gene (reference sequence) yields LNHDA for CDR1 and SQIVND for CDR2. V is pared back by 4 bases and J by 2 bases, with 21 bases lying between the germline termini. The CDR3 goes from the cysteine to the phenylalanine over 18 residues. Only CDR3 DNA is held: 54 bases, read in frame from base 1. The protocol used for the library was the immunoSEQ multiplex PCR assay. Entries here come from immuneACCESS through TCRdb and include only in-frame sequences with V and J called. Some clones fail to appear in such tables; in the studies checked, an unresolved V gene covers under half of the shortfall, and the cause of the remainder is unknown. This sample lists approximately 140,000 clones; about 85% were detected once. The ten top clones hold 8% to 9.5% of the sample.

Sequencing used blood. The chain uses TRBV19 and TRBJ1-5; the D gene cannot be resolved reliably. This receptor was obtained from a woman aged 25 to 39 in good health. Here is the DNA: TGTGCCAGTAGTACCTTCTTCATAACAAAAGATGGCAATCAGCCCCAGCATTTT. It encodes CASSTFFITKDGNQPQHF. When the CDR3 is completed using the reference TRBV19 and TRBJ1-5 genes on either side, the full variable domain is DGGITQSPKYLFRKEGQNVTLSCEQNLNHDAMYWYRQDPGQGLRLIYYSQIVNDFQKGDIAEGYSVSREKKESFPLTVTSAQKNPTAFYLCASSTFFITKDGNQPQHFGDGTRLSIL.